Shown below are 13 T cell receptor beta chains from a single sample sequenced in a study of OX40 agonist ivuxolimab in advanced cancers. Assay: immunoSEQ multiplex PCR; the TCRdb copy retains only in-frame clones and omits some. The table lists about 80,000 clones, more than 80% of them singletons. The starting material was CD4+ or CD8+ T cells sorted from blood, obtained in a trial of the OX40 agonist ivuxolimab. The receptors shown here come from an adult with an advanced solid tumor such as melanoma, head and neck, liver or kidney cancer.

This rearrangement joins TRBV6-5 to TRBJ2-5; TRBD2 matches at 9 bases. The tail of the sequence fits TRBJ2-7 better, so the J call may be wrong. In germline, CDR1 is MNHEY, CDR2 SVGAGI. The CDR3 is 15 residues long. The CDR3 reads CASTSVVAGVYEQYF. As DNA, the CDR3 is TGTGCCAGCACCTCCGTCGTAGCGGGAGTCTACGAGCAGTACTTC.

The chain employs TRBV19 and TRBJ1-1, with D possibly matching TRBD1 (5 bases). Germline CDR1 is LNHDA and CDR2 is SQIVND (reference sequence). Trimming removed 6 bases from V and 1 base from J, with 21 bases in between. The CDR3 spans 17 residues. CDR3 residues: CASRPNYQGTGNTEAFF. The DNA of the CDR3 is TGTGCCAGTAGACCCAACTACCAGGGTACGGGGAACACTGAAGCTTTCTTT. The variable domain in full, completed from reference TRBV19 and TRBJ1-1, reads DGGITQSPKYLFRKEGQNVTLSCEQNLNHDAMYWYRQDPGQGLRLIYYSQIVNDFQKGDIAEGYSVSREKKESFPLTVTSAQKNPTAFYLCASRPNYQGTGNTEAFFGQGTRLTVV.

V and J are TRBV29-1 and TRBJ1-1; 7 bases agree with TRBD1. CDR3 length equals 14 residues. From germline, CDR1 is SQVTM and CDR2 ANQGSEA. V lost 7 bases to trimming and J lost 1 base; unmatched junction nucleotides: 9. This CDR3 reads CSAAPGGGNTEAFF. The CDR3, as DNA: TGCAGCGCCGCGCCAGGGGGGGGGAACACTGAAGCTTTCTTT. Full variable domain (outside the CDR3, taken from reference TRBV29-1 and TRBJ1-1): SAVISQKPSRDICQRGTSLTIQCQVDSQVTMMFWYRQQPGQSLTLIATANQGSEATYESGFVIDKFPISRPNLTFSTLTVSNMSPEDSSIYLCSAAPGGGNTEAFFGQGTRLTVV.

J is TRBJ2-7 and V is TRBV11-2, with D hard to call. V lost 5 bases and J 5 bases, leaving 16 bases between the germline ends. This CDR3 is 14 amino acids long. CDR1 is SGHAT and CDR2 is FQNNGV in the germline V gene. The CDR3 DNA reads as TGTGCCAGCAGCCCCCGGATCGGAATCAACGAGCAGTACTTC. Protein product: CASSPRIGINEQYF.

The gene calls are TRBV5-6 and TRBJ1-5, with 7 bases aligning to TRBD1. J gave up 4 bases and V 1 base, and 5 bases lay outside the gene matches. Germline lookup yields CDR1 SGHDT and CDR2 YYEEEE. The CDR3 is made up of 15 amino acids. The DNA of the CDR3 is TGTGCCAGCAGCTTGCGCGGGACAGAAAATCAGCCCCAGCATTTT. Translated, it gives CASSLRGTENQPQHF.

The chain carries TRBV27 and TRBJ2-7; 14 bases fit TRBD2. J lost 2 bases, V lost 6 bases, and 6 bases had no gene match. Germline CDR1 and CDR2: MNHEY and SMNVEV (reference sequence). This CDR3 has 16 residues. DNA of the CDR3: TGTGCCAGCAGGGGACTAGCGGGAGTAACTCCCTACGAGCAGTACTTC. Protein sequence: CASRGLAGVTPYEQYF.

This chain uses TRBV2 with TRBJ2-7; TRBD2 might be the D (6 bases). The V gene's germline CDR1 is SNHLY and CDR2 FYNNEI. Deletions cut 11 bases from V and 3 bases from J, with 11 bases between. The CDR3 sequence is 11 residues long. The DNA of the CDR3 is TGTGCCGGGGGACTCCACTACGAGCAGTACTTC. Its protein product is CAGGLHYEQYF. Together with reference TRBV2 and TRBJ2-7, the CDR3 gives the full variable domain: EPEVTQTPSHQVTQMGQEVILRCVPISNHLYFYWYRQILGQKVEFLVSFYNNEISEKSEIFDDQFSVERPDGSNFTLKIRSTKLEDSAMYFCAGGLHYEQYFGPGTRLTVT.

The chain carries TRBV11-2 and TRBJ2-7; D is uncertain. The CDR3 is made up of 12 amino acids. Germline loops: CDR1 SGHAT, CDR2 FQNNGV. V lost 5 bases and J 7 bases, leaving 12 bases between the germline ends. This CDR3 is CASSRAFREQYF. CDR3 DNA sequence: TGTGCCAGCAGCCGGGCCTTCAGGGAGCAGTACTTC.

The chain employs TRBV11-3 and TRBJ1-5, with D maybe TRBD1 (5 bases). Germline loops: CDR1 SGHNT, CDR2 YENEEA. The length of the CDR3 is 15 residues. Trimming removed 0 bases at V and 3 bases at J, with 9 bases between. CDR3 in DNA: TGTGCCAGCAGCTTAGATCCAGGGAACAATCAGCCCCAGCATTTT. Amino acids: CASSLDPGNNQPQHF.

The chain links TRBV19 to TRBJ2-3; no clear D gene. CDR1 LNHDA and CDR2 SQIVND come from the germline V gene (reference sequence). The germline V and J ends were trimmed by 9 bases and 6 bases, with 13 bases remaining between them. The CDR3 loop spans 12 amino acids. The CDR3 protein is CASRQSGDTQYF. The CDR3 coding sequence is TGTGCCAGCCGACAATCTGGTGATACGCAGTATTTT.

The chain employs TRBV4-3 and TRBJ2-7, with a tentative D call TRBD2 (7 bases). V dropped 1 base and J dropped 9 bases, with 22 bases sitting between them. The CDR3 sequence is 16 residues long. Germline values: CDR1 LGHNA, CDR2 YSLEER. Written as DNA, the CDR3 is TGCGCCAGCAGCCAAGTGAGGACTAGGAGGTTAGGGGGGCAGTACTTC. This codes for CASSQVRTRRLGGQYF.

The chain recombines TRBV4-3 with TRBJ1-2; 9 positions match TRBD1. This CDR3 has 14 residues. Germline-derived CDR1 and CDR2 are LGHNA and YSLEER. Germline trimming cut 0 bases from V and 4 bases from J; bases unmatched to any gene: 0. The CDR3 region is CASSQETGGYGYTF. The DNA for the CDR3 is TGCGCCAGCAGCCAAGAGACAGGGGGCTATGGCTACACCTTC.

In this sample, this clone turned up once. This chain joins TRBV5-1 and TRBJ2-1; 8 nucleotides line up with TRBD1. The CDR3 has 14 amino acids. V lost 4 bases to trimming and J lost 7 bases; unmatched junction nucleotides: 7. CDR1 is SGHRS, CDR2 YFSETQ, per germline. This chain's CDR3 is CASSLQDRANEQFF. In nucleotides, the CDR3 is TGCGCCAGCAGCCTCCAGGACAGGGCTAATGAGCAGTTCTTC.